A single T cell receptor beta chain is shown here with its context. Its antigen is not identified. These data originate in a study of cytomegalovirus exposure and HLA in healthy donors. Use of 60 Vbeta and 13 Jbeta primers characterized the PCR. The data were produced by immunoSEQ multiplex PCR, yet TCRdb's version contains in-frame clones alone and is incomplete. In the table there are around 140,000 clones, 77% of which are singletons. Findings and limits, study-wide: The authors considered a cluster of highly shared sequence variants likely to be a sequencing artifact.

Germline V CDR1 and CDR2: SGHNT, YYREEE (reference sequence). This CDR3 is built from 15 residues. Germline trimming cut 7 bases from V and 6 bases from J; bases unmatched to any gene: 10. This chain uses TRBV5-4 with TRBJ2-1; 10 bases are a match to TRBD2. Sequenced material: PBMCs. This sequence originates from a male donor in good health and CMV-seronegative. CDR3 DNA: TGTGCCAGCGCCTCTCGTACTAGCGGGACCAATGAGCAGTTCTTC. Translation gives CASASRTSGTNEQFF.